Below, one TCR beta chain is given with its context. The data derive from a study of blood T cell repertoires in COVID-19. Study-level information: Whether acute or convalescent, the COVID-19 samples came from the United States, Italy and Spain.

CDR3 size: 16 residues. Germline values: CDR1 SGHTA, CDR2 FQGTGA. Trimming shortened V by 3 bases and J by 5 bases, and 16 bases separated the two germline ends. Method: immunoSEQ multiplex PCR; TCRdb's copy keeps in-frame clones and lacks some. The profile covers under 200,000 clones, with about 90% appearing a single time and roughly 7% taken by the ten largest. Specimen: PBMCs or T cells enriched from blood (not recorded which). The receptor comes from a woman aged 45-65 years who had recovered from COVID-19. This chain uses TRBV7-3 with TRBJ1-4, with a possible D match to TRBD1 (5 bases). The chain's CDR3 is CASSLGEGVGNEKLFF. The CDR3 region has the DNA TGTGCCAGCAGCTTGGGGGAGGGAGTTGGCAATGAAAAACTGTTTTTT. The complete variable domain, with remaining parts taken from reference TRBV7-3 and TRBJ1-4, reads GAGVSQTPSNKVTEKGKYVELRCDPISGHTALYWYRQSLGQGPEFLIYFQGTGAADDSGLPNDRFFAVRPEGSVSTLKIQRTERGDSAVYLCASSLGEGVGNEKLFFGSGTQLSVL.